These 10 T cell receptor beta chains originate from one sample sequenced in a study of neoadjuvant anti-PD-1 for oral cavity cancer. This sample's time point: after neoadjuvant nivolumab, at surgical resection. The data were produced by immunoSEQ multiplex PCR, yet TCRdb's version contains in-frame clones alone and is incomplete. This table has about 14,000 clones, approximately 67% appearing once. Sequencing was performed on PBMCs, taken after nivolumab (anti-PD-1) treatment. These receptors were taken from a person aged 35-80 years with oral cavity squamous cell carcinoma.

The chain recombines TRBV13 with TRBJ2-1, with D maybe TRBD1 (5 bases). Germline CDR1 is PRHDT and CDR2 is FYEKMQ (reference sequence). The CDR3 covers 13 residues. Trimming pared 3 bases from V and 7 bases from J, leaving 10 bases between. The CDR3 is CASSFVGVNEQFF. Here the CDR3 DNA reads TGTGCCAGCAGCTTCGTAGGGGTAAATGAGCAGTTCTTC.

This chain uses TRBV28 with TRBJ2-7, with a possible D match to TRBD2 (7 bases). V was shortened by 2 bases and J by 3 bases, with 14 bases between the two germline ends. The CDR3 is 15 amino acids. From germline, CDR1 is MDHEN and CDR2 SYDVKM. CDR3 loop: CASSLAGGQSYEQYF. In DNA form, the CDR3 reads TGTGCCAGCAGTTTAGCCGGGGGGCAAAGCTACGAGCAGTACTTC.

The chain carries TRBV11-2 and TRBJ1-1; a weak D match, TRBD1 (6 bases). The CDR3 has 14 residues. CDR1 is SGHAT, CDR2 FQNNGV, per germline. Deletions cut 5 bases from V and 4 bases from J, with 14 bases between. CDR3 sequence: CASSRQEGGTEAFF. DNA of the CDR3: TGTGCCAGCAGCCGACAGGAAGGGGGCACTGAAGCTTTCTTT.

The J gene is TRBJ2-4, the V gene TRBV5-4; 12 bases fit TRBD2. This CDR3 contains 17 residues. Germline CDR1 SGHNT, CDR2 YYREEE (reference sequence). Trimming took 1 base from V and 8 from J; bases not matched to a gene: 10. The CDR3 is CASSLWASGRAGDIQYF. The CDR3, as DNA: TGTGCCAGCAGCTTGTGGGCTAGCGGGAGGGCCGGGGACATTCAGTACTTC.

This chain connects TRBV19 to TRBJ1-1; D remains unclear. The CDR3 consists of 12 residues. V was shortened by 1 base and J by 1 base, with 1 base between the two germline ends. Germline loops: CDR1 LNHDA, CDR2 SQIVND (reference sequence). CDR3 protein: CASSIGNTEAFF. The CDR3 DNA reads as TGTGCCAGTAGTATAGGGAACACTGAAGCTTTCTTT.

CDR3 protein: CASSHTLAFISYEQYF. Here the CDR3 DNA reads TGTGCCAGCAGCCACACTCTAGCATTTATCTCCTACGAGCAGTACTTC. The V call is TRBV11-2, the J call TRBJ2-7; a possible D gene is TRBD2 (5 bases). This CDR3 region has 16 residues. CDR1 is SGHAT and CDR2 is FQNNGV in the germline V gene. V gave up 5 bases and J gave up 0 bases, with 17 bases separating them.

The chain carries TRBV7-9 and TRBJ2-7; D gene uncertain. Per germline, CDR1 SEHNR and CDR2 FQNEAQ (reference sequence). There are 14 residues in the CDR3. Trimming stripped 8 bases from V and 6 bases from J, with 20 bases between. The CDR3 coding sequence is TGTGCCAGCCGGTCCCCGGGCAGGTTTGGCGAGCAGTACTTC. Amino acid sequence: CASRSPGRFGEQYF.

This clone has more than one count but fewer than ten. The V gene is TRBV28, the J gene TRBJ2-7; D may be TRBD2 (5 bases). The CDR3 consists of 15 residues. The V end lost 3 bases, the J end lost 0 bases, and 12 bases lay between the germline ends. Germline lookup yields CDR1 MDHEN and CDR2 SYDVKM. CDR3 amino acids: CASSLIIGSSYEQYF. The CDR3 DNA sequence: TGTGCCAGCAGTTTGATAATAGGGAGCTCCTACGAGCAGTACTTC.

The chain carries TRBV6-5 and TRBJ2-1; 7 nucleotides agree with TRBD1. V lost 6 bases, J lost 7 bases, and 6 bases stayed unmatched. The CDR3 loop spans 13 amino acids. CDR1 and CDR2 from the germline V gene are MNHEY and SVGAGI. DNA for the CDR3: TGTGCCAGCAGGGAACAGGGGTGGAATGAGCAGTTCTTC. Translation gives CASREQGWNEQFF.

The V call is TRBV5-6, the J call TRBJ2-3; TRBD2 matches 11 bases. V was clipped by 3 bases and J by 6 bases; unmatched bases: 3. This CDR3 comprises 14 residues. Per the germline V gene, CDR1 is SGHDT and CDR2 is YYEEEE. The CDR3 reads CASSSRTSGDTQYF. As DNA, the CDR3 is TGTGCCAGCAGCTCCCGGACTAGCGGGGATACGCAGTATTTT.